The 16 T cell receptor beta chains given below trace back to one sample, sequenced in a study of Ad26.COV2.S vaccination and SARS-CoV-2 variants. The method was immunoSEQ multiplex PCR; TCRdb's version includes in-frame clones alone and lacks a portion of them. The sample contains about 350,000 clones, about 88% of which appear only once. Treatment indicated: about 20 received Ad26.COV2.S at low or high dose, single or two shots; several received placebo; per-sample allocation not given. Collection of the samples took place on day 63 after the first injection of vaccine or placebo. This material consisted of peripheral blood, taken in a trial of Ad26.COV2.S vaccine versus placebo. The receptor source for this set is a person between 18 and 59 years old who received the Ad26.COV2.S COVID-19 vaccine or a placebo.

V usage is TRBV9 and J usage is TRBJ2-3, with D perhaps matching TRBD2 (5 bases). The germline V and J ends were trimmed by 0 bases and 1 base, with 9 bases remaining between them. This CDR3 region has 15 residues. The germline gives CDR1 SGDLS, CDR2 YYNGEE. The DNA of the CDR3 is TGTGCCAGCAGCGTAGTAGACTACGGCACAGATACGCAGTATTTT. Residues: CASSVVDYGTDTQYF.

The chain links TRBV7-9 to TRBJ1-2; 7 positions agree with TRBD1. The CDR3 is made up of 13 amino acids. Germline V gives CDR1 SEHNR, CDR2 FQNEAQ (reference sequence). The ends lost 4 bases at V and 8 bases at J; junction bases unmatched: 7. CDR3 residues: CASSSHRGRGYTF. CDR3 DNA sequence: TGTGCCAGCAGCTCACACAGGGGCAGGGGCTACACCTTC.

The chain carries TRBV6-5 and TRBJ2-5; 8 bases are a match to TRBD2. CDR3 size: 15 residues. Germline-derived CDR1 and CDR2 are MNHEY and SVGAGI. Germline trimming cut 0 bases from V and 3 bases from J; bases unmatched to any gene: 3. The CDR3 DNA reads TGTGCCAGCAGTTACTCGGGACTAGTCAAAGAGACCCAGTACTTC. This encodes CASSYSGLVKETQYF.

The chain employs TRBV30 and TRBJ1-5, with a weak D call TRBD1 (5 bases). Trimming pared 3 bases from V and 0 bases from J, leaving 12 bases between. Germline V gene sequence: CDR1 GTSNPN, CDR2 SVGIG (reference sequence). The length of the CDR3 is 15 residues. The CDR3 DNA is TGTGCCTGGAGGGGTGAGGGGAATAGCAATCAGCCCCAGCATTTT. Protein: CAWRGEGNSNQPQHF.

J is TRBJ1-4 and V is TRBV5-6; D might be TRBD1 (5 bases). V shed 2 bases and J shed 6 bases, with 11 bases lying between them. Germline assignment: CDR1 SGHDT and CDR2 YYEEEE. This CDR3 is built from 14 residues. Written as DNA, the CDR3 is TGTGCCAGCAGCTTCTGGGGGGTTTATGAAAAACTGTTTTTT. Protein sequence: CASSFWGVYEKLFF.

V usage is TRBV11-3 and J usage is TRBJ2-1; D possibly uses TRBD1 or TRBD2 (7 bases each). There are 15 residues in the CDR3. Deletions cut 5 bases from V and 7 bases from J, with 18 bases between. The V gene's germline CDR1 is SGHNT and CDR2 YENEEA. CDR3 coding DNA: TGTGCCAGCAGCCAGGGGGAGGGCCGGTTTAATGAGCAGTTCTTC. This translates into CASSQGEGRFNEQFF.

V is TRBV5-1 and J is TRBJ2-5; possible D gene TRBD1, 6 bases. The V and J ends lost 2 bases and 1 base respectively, with 9 bases between them. In germline, CDR1 is SGHRS, CDR2 YFSETQ. This CDR3 has 14 residues. CDR3 amino acids: CASSLQGIQETQYF. CDR3 coding DNA: TGCGCCAGCAGCTTACAGGGTATCCAAGAGACCCAGTACTTC.

In its sample, this clone was seen once. The chain couples TRBV6-4 to TRBJ2-2, with D perhaps TRBD1 (6 bases). This CDR3 has 14 residues. CDR1 is MRHNA, CDR2 SNTAGT, per germline. The V and J ends lost 9 bases and 1 base respectively, with 12 bases between them. The CDR3 reads CASKRTENTGELFF. For the CDR3, the DNA is TGTGCCAGTAAGCGGACAGAGAACACCGGGGAGCTGTTTTTT.

This clone showed up just once. The chain joins TRBV28 to TRBJ1-4; possibly TRBD1 for D (5 bases). Germline CDR1 reads MDHEN; CDR2 reads SYDVKM. V was shortened by 5 bases and J by 13 bases, with 14 bases between the two germline ends. The CDR3 is 12 residues long. In nucleotides, the CDR3 is TGTGCCAGCAGTCGTAGGGACTATAGACTGTTTTTT. This gives the protein CASSRRDYRLFF.

This clone has a handful of counts. This sequence joins TRBV30 and TRBJ1-5; D might be TRBD1 (6 bases). V was shortened by 2 bases and J by 1 base, with 9 bases between the two germline ends. The CDR3 runs to 14 residues. Germline CDR1 reads GTSNPN; CDR2 reads SVGIG (reference sequence). CDR3 nucleotide sequence: TGTGCCTGGAGTTTCGGACAGAGCAATCAGCCCCAGCATTTT. This translates into CAWSFGQSNQPQHF. The full variable domain, its missing parts supplied by reference TRBV30 and TRBJ1-5, is SQTIHQWPATLVQPVGSPLSLECTVEGTSNPNLYWYRQAAGRGLQLLFYSVGIGQISSEVPQNLSASRPQDRQFILSSKKLLLSDSGFYLCAWSFGQSNQPQHFGDGTRLSIL.

This clone was observed once. The rearrangement joins TRBV12-5 to TRBJ2-7; D remains ambiguous. V was cut by 1 base and J by 2 bases, with 15 bases left in between. From germline, CDR1 is LGHNT and CDR2 FRNRAP. The CDR3 sequence is 16 residues long. DNA of the CDR3: TGTGCTAGTGGTTTGGGAACCGGGTCATTAACCTACGAGCAGTACTTC. Protein: CASGLGTGSLTYEQYF. The whole variable domain, remainder taken from reference TRBV12-5 and TRBJ2-7, is DARVTQTPRHKVTEMGQEVTMRCQPILGHNTVFWYRQTMMQGLELLAYFRNRAPLDDSGMPKDRFSAEMPDATLATLKIQPSEPRDSAVYFCASGLGTGSLTYEQYFGPGTRLTVT.

The chain carries TRBV6-5 and TRBJ1-6, with D possibly matching TRBD1 (5 bases). Trimming cost V 7 bases and J 10 bases, with 17 bases left between them. The CDR3 runs 14 residues. Germline V gene lookup returns CDR1 MNHEY and CDR2 SVGAGI. The CDR3 DNA reads as TGTGCCAGCAATTCCCGGGGGGGAAAATCACCCCTCCACTTT. It is translated as CASNSRGGKSPLHF.

V usage is TRBV10-3 and J usage is TRBJ1-2; D gene uncertain. From germline, CDR1 is ENHRY and CDR2 SYGVKD. The CDR3 extends over 13 amino acids. Trimming left V 0 bases short and J 7 bases short, with 9 bases between. The CDR3 DNA reads as TGTGCCATCAGTGAGTCGCTATCGGGTGGCTACACCTTC. Translating it yields CAISESLSGGYTF.

The chain has TRBV30 and TRBJ1-2; TRBD1 matches 8 bases. The CDR3 sequence is 13 residues long. Germline V gene data show CDR1 as GTSNPN and CDR2 as SVGIG (reference sequence). V was pared by 5 bases and J by 6 bases, with 8 bases of the junction left unmatched. The CDR3 is CAWDSRGLDGYTF. DNA for the CDR3: TGTGCCTGGGATTCCAGGGGGCTCGATGGCTACACCTTC.

This chain uses TRBV30 with TRBJ1-2, with TRBD1 matching over 10 bases. The CDR3 has 14 amino acids. The germline gives CDR1 GTSNPN, CDR2 SVGIG (reference sequence). V was pared by 1 base and J by 2 bases, with 1 base of the junction left unmatched. The CDR3 here is CAWSGDRGNYGYTF. In DNA, the CDR3 is TGTGCCTGGAGTGGGGACAGGGGAAACTATGGCTACACCTTC.

The V call is TRBV14, the J call TRBJ2-7; 8 bases map to TRBD2. Germline V gene lookup returns CDR1 SGHDN and CDR2 FVKESK. This CDR3 comprises 15 residues. With 5 bases clipped from V and 3 bases from J, the junction kept 9 bases outside the gene matches. Here the CDR3 reads CASSNTGAGGYEQYF. The DNA for the CDR3 is TGTGCCAGCAGCAACACGGGGGCGGGAGGCTACGAGCAGTACTTC.